The 31 T cell receptor beta chains listed next were all sequenced from one sample in a study of T-cell memory formation after mild COVID-19. TCRdb processed the 5' RACE reads anew with MiXCR; each CDR3 protein has one entry. Of around 250,000 distinct CDR3 sequences listed, around 10% are singletons. Source material: PBMCs or a T cell subset sorted from them (not recorded which). The receptor source for this set is a man younger than 35 who had mild COVID-19 (a few samples of this study predate the infection). Cell type and time point are not known.

The genes are TRBV12-3 or TRBV12-4 and TRBJ1-1; no firm D call. The length of the CDR3 is 15 residues. Trimming took 5 bases from V and 4 from J, leaving 17 bases between them. The CDR3 protein is CASSPGRERGTEAFF. The CDR3 DNA reads TGTGCCAGCAGTCCAGGCCGAGAACGGGGCACTGAAGCTTTCTTT.

This clonotype was counted between two and nine times. The chain is built from TRBV7-9 and TRBJ1-5, with D possibly being TRBD1 (6 bases). The germline gives CDR1 SEHNR, CDR2 FQNEAQ (reference sequence). V lost 4 bases and J 6 bases, leaving 10 bases between the germline ends. The CDR3 is 13 amino acids. The CDR3 sequence: CASSSGVGQPQHF. In DNA, the CDR3 is TGTGCCAGCAGCTCAGGGGTTGGTCAGCCCCAGCATTTT. The full variable domain, completed using reference TRBV7-9 and TRBJ1-5, is DTGVSQNPRHKITKRGQNVTFRCDPISEHNRLYWYRQTLGQGPEFLTYFQNEAQLEKSRLLSDRFSAERPKGSFSTLEIQRTEQGDSAMYLCASSSGVGQPQHFGDGTRLSIL.

This chain connects TRBV5-1 to TRBJ2-4; 10 bases are a match to TRBD1. Germline V CDR1 and CDR2: SGHRS, YFSETQ. V shed 4 bases, J shed 5 bases, and the junction held 0 bases outside the gene matches. This CDR3 is built from 13 residues. As DNA, the CDR3 is TGCGCCAGCAGCGGACAGGGGGAAAACATTCAGTACTTC. It yields the protein CASSGQGENIQYF.

This clonotype was counted only a few times. This sequence joins TRBV20-1 and TRBJ1-5, with unresolved D. CDR1 is DFQATT and CDR2 is SNEGSKA in the germline V gene (reference sequence). V was pared by 6 bases and J by 3 bases, with 15 bases between. The CDR3 runs to 14 residues. CDR3 sequence reads: CSARTPSDNQPQHF. CDR3 bases: TGCAGTGCCAGGACTCCCTCAGACAATCAGCCCCAGCATTTT.

V and J are TRBV27 and TRBJ2-7; D remains unclear. Between the trimmed V and J ends, which lost 8 bases and 3 bases, there was a span of 2 bases. The CDR3 contains 9 residues. The germline gives CDR1 MNHEY, CDR2 SMNVEV (reference sequence). Written as DNA, the CDR3 is TGTGCCAGCGGCTACGAGCAGTACTTC. Protein product: CASGYEQYF.

This clonotype has a handful of counts. The chain links TRBV5-7 to TRBJ2-7, with a possible D match to TRBD1 (6 bases). TRBV5-7 is an open reading frame, and its role is uncertain. V dropped 4 bases and J dropped 3 bases, with 14 bases sitting between them. CDR3 length: 14 residues. CDR3 in amino acids: CASSRRDTIYEQYV. The CDR3 coding sequence is TGTGCCAGCAGCCGTAGGGACACTATCTACGAGCAGTACGTC.

In this sample, this clonotype turned up a few times. V is TRBV10-3 and J is TRBJ2-1; a possible D gene is TRBD2 (6 bases). The germline V gene has CDR1 ENHRY and CDR2 SYGVKD. V lost 2 bases and J 0 bases, leaving 14 bases between the germline ends. This CDR3 contains 17 residues. CDR3 nucleotide sequence: TGTGCCATCAGTGAGACCCGTGACGGGAGCTCCTACAATGAGCAGTTCTTC. Protein sequence: CAISETRDGSSYNEQFF.

This clonotype was counted a few times. V usage is TRBV4-3 and J usage is TRBJ1-2; D call uncertain. V was cut by 0 bases and J by 4 bases, with 9 bases left in between. The germline gives CDR1 LGHNA, CDR2 YSLEER. The CDR3 is made up of 14 amino acids. The CDR3 DNA follows: TGCGCCAGCAGCCAAGATGCAGGACCCTATGGCTACACCTTC. Residues: CASSQDAGPYGYTF.

The chain is built from TRBV27 and TRBJ2-4; D uncertain. In germline, CDR1 is MNHEY, CDR2 SMNVEV (reference sequence). CDR3 size: 13 residues. Trimming cost V 3 bases and J 1 base, with 4 bases left between them. The CDR3 is CASSFSAKNIQYF. The CDR3 DNA reads TGTGCCAGCAGTTTCTCGGCCAAAAACATTCAGTACTTC.

The sample holds a few counts of this clonotype. The V call is TRBV20-1, the J call TRBJ2-3, with D tentatively TRBD1 (6 bases). The CDR3 length is 15 residues. Trimming stripped 6 bases from V and 5 bases from J, with 21 bases between. Germline CDR1 is DFQATT and CDR2 is SNEGSKA (reference sequence). The CDR3 here is CSARPPRGAVDTQYF. The DNA of the CDR3 is TGCAGTGCCCGCCCCCCCAGGGGCGCCGTAGATACGCAGTATTTT.

The gene calls are TRBV5-1 and TRBJ2-2; TRBD1 might be the D (5 bases). The germline gives CDR1 SGHRS, CDR2 YFSETQ. V lost 4 bases and J 3 bases, leaving 10 bases between the germline ends. This CDR3 has 14 amino acids. The CDR3 DNA follows: TGCGCCAGCAGCCCCTTAGGGGACACCGGGGAGCTGTTTTTT. As protein: CASSPLGDTGELFF.

In this sample, this clonotype turned up many times. The V call is TRBV10-3, the J call TRBJ2-3, with 10 bases that match TRBD2. CDR1 is ENHRY, CDR2 SYGVKD, per germline. Losses at the gene ends were 6 bases for V and 0 bases for J; bases not matched to a gene: 9. This CDR3 comprises 17 residues. CDR3 bases: TGTGCCATCAGCGAGGGACTAGCGTATACGAGCACAGATACGCAGTATTTT. Translating gives CAISEGLAYTSTDTQYF.

The J gene is TRBJ2-5, the V gene TRBV7-9; D is possibly TRBD1 or TRBD2 (6 bases each). Germline V CDR1 and CDR2: SEHNR, FQNEAQ (reference sequence). Trimming left V 1 base short and J 0 bases short, with 12 bases between. The CDR3 is 16 amino acids. The CDR3 here is CASSLDEGGYQETQYF. The DNA of the CDR3 is TGTGCCAGCAGCTTAGACGAGGGGGGTTACCAAGAGACCCAGTACTTC.

The V and J genes are TRBV2 and TRBJ2-2; a possible D gene is TRBD2 (6 bases). V dropped 6 bases and J dropped 5 bases, with 13 bases sitting between them. Germline loops: CDR1 SNHLY, CDR2 FYNNEI. The CDR3 extends over 14 amino acids. The CDR3 is CASSPNGGTGELFF. In DNA form, the CDR3 reads TGTGCCAGCAGCCCTAATGGGGGGACCGGGGAGCTGTTTTTT.

This clonotype was seen a few times. The rearrangement joins TRBV4-3 to TRBJ2-5; the match to TRBD2 covers 7 bases. Per germline, CDR1 LGHNA and CDR2 YSLEER. V dropped 1 base and J dropped 3; count of bases not matched to a gene: 2. The CDR3 has 14 amino acids. The CDR3 loop reads CASSQGGGEETQYF. CDR3 bases: TGCGCCAGCAGCCAAGGGGGGGGAGAAGAGACCCAGTACTTC.

This clonotype came up a few times. CDR3 sequence: CSARLNNYGYTF. The CDR3 DNA is TGCAGTGCTAGACTGAATAACTATGGCTACACCTTC. The chain uses TRBV20-1 and TRBJ1-2, with unresolved D. CDR1 is DFQATT and CDR2 is SNEGSKA in the germline V gene (reference sequence). This CDR3 region has 12 residues. V lost 2 bases, J lost 1 base, and 5 bases lay in between.

This sequence joins TRBV6-5 and TRBJ2-2; D possibly matches TRBD1 or TRBD2 (5 bases each). The CDR3 spans 15 residues. CDR1 is MNHEY, CDR2 SVGAGI, per germline. Trimming cost V 1 base and J 5 bases, with 11 bases left between them. This chain's CDR3 is CASSYWTGRTGELFF. The CDR3 DNA is TGTGCCAGCAGTTACTGGACGGGACGGACCGGGGAGCTGTTTTTT.

On this clonotype itself: A junction boundary mismatches the germline segment, possibly from a read error. This chain joins TRBV4-3 and TRBJ1-4; D remains unclear. The CDR3 sequence is 14 residues long. Germline CDR1 reads LGHNA; CDR2 reads YSLEER. CDR3 residues: CSSSQRTAGEKLFF. CDR3 sequence (DNA): TGCTCCAGCAGCCAGCGGACGGCGGGTGAAAAACTGTTTTTT.

This clonotype appeared a few times. The rearrangement uses TRBV7-2 and TRBJ2-1, with D perhaps matching TRBD1 (5 bases). V was clipped by 1 base and J by 0 bases, with 7 bases between them. This CDR3 is 15 amino acids long. Germline V gives CDR1 SGHTA, CDR2 FQGNSA. The CDR3 loop is CASSLEGRSYNEQFF. DNA of the CDR3: TGTGCCAGCAGCTTAGAGGGGCGCTCCTACAATGAGCAGTTCTTC.

This clonotype was seen more than once but under ten times. The gene calls are TRBV4-1 and TRBJ1-1; the match to TRBD1 covers 9 bases. CDR3 length: 13 amino acids. Germline loops: CDR1 MGHRA, CDR2 YSYEKL. V trimming: 4 bases; J trimming: 6 bases; junction bases outside the gene matches: 3. The CDR3 loop reads CASSRTGVSEAFF. DNA for the CDR3: TGCGCCAGCAGCCGGACAGGGGTCTCTGAAGCTTTCTTT.

The table lists this clonotype with a few counts. The CDR3 DNA follows: TGCAGTGCTGGGCCAGGTAGCAATCAGCCCCAGCATTTT. Protein product: CSAGPGSNQPQHF. The chain carries TRBV20-1 and TRBJ1-5; the D is unclear. Germline V gene lookup returns CDR1 DFQATT and CDR2 SNEGSKA (reference sequence). The CDR3 consists of 13 residues. The V end lost 5 bases, the J end lost 0 bases, and 8 bases lay between the germline ends.

The J gene is TRBJ1-2, the V gene TRBV20-1; TRBD1 aligns across 10 bases. The CDR3 extends over 13 amino acids. Germline V CDR1 and CDR2: DFQATT, SNEGSKA (reference sequence). V shed 3 bases, J shed 9 bases, and the junction held 7 bases outside the gene matches. CDR3 sequence: CSASLDRGISYTF. DNA for the CDR3: TGCAGTGCTAGCCTGGACAGGGGGATTAGCTACACCTTC.

A few counts support this clonotype. V usage is TRBV6-2 or TRBV6-3 and J usage is TRBJ1-2; weak D call: TRBD1 (6 bases). The germline V gene encodes CDR1 MNHEY and CDR2 SVGEGT. CDR3 size: 16 residues. Trimming removed 0 bases from V and 8 bases from J, with 19 bases in between. The CDR3 reads CASSYSSEQGPWGYTF. The DNA for the CDR3 is TGTGCCAGCAGTTACTCATCAGAGCAGGGGCCTTGGGGCTACACCTTC.

This sequence joins TRBV6-5 and TRBJ1-6; D call uncertain. The CDR3 extends over 12 amino acids. V lost 8 bases to trimming and J lost 7 bases, with 9 bases between them. Germline V gene sequence: CDR1 MNHEY, CDR2 SVGAGI. This CDR3 reads CASRELNSPLHF. The CDR3 region has the DNA TGTGCCAGCCGGGAACTAAATTCACCCCTCCACTTT.

In this sample, this clonotype turned up a few times. The gene calls are TRBV20-1 and TRBJ2-6; 11 nucleotides match TRBD2. The CDR3 loop spans 18 amino acids. Germline V lookup: CDR1 DFQATT, CDR2 SNEGSKA (reference sequence). Trimming took 3 bases from V and 3 from J; bases not matched to a gene: 10. The CDR3 DNA reads as TGCAGTGCTAGTTCCCTCCTAGCGGGGGGAAATGGGGCCAACGTCCTGACTTTC. The encoded protein is CSASSLLAGGNGANVLTF.

In nucleotides, the CDR3 is TGTGCCAGCAGTTTGCCTCCCCGGGGGGATACGCAGTATTTT. Protein product: CASSLPPRGDTQYF. The genes are TRBV28 and TRBJ2-3; possible D gene TRBD2, 6 bases. The germline V gene encodes CDR1 MDHEN and CDR2 SYDVKM. The CDR3 has 14 residues. Deletions cut 3 bases from V and 6 bases from J, with 13 bases between.

V is TRBV5-8 and J is TRBJ1-4; the D is unclear. Germline V lookup: CDR1 SGHTS, CDR2 YDEGEE. The V end was cut by 2 bases, the J end by 4 bases, with 9 bases between. The CDR3 totals 14 residues. CDR3 in DNA: TGTGCCAGCAGCTTTGGACCGCTTAATGAAAAACTGTTTTTT. It codes for CASSFGPLNEKLFF.

This clonotype was picked up one time. The chain employs TRBV6-5 and TRBJ2-7; 12 bases map to TRBD1. Germline CDR1 and CDR2: MNHEY and SVGAGI. V was pared by 0 bases and J by 8 bases, with 14 bases of the junction left unmatched. The CDR3 extends over 18 amino acids. Here the CDR3 DNA reads TGTGCCAGCAGTTACTCGGGACAGGGGGCCACAACCACTAGGAAGCAGTACTTC. As protein: CASSYSGQGATTTRKQYF.

This chain uses TRBV12-3 or TRBV12-4 with TRBJ2-1; TRBD2 agrees at 9 bases. This CDR3 comprises 14 residues. V was clipped by 6 bases and J by 6 bases; unmatched bases: 6. The CDR3 loop reads CASRVSGGLNEQFF. The DNA of the CDR3 is TGTGCCAGCAGGGTTAGCGGGGGTCTCAATGAGCAGTTCTTC.

This clonotype was detected only a few times. The CDR3 loop is CASSPSWVSDEQFF. The CDR3 DNA sequence: TGTGCCAGCAGCCCTTCTTGGGTTAGCGATGAGCAGTTCTTC. The chain couples TRBV7-2 to TRBJ2-1; a possible D gene is TRBD2 (5 bases). V was shortened by 5 bases and J by 8 bases, with 16 bases between the two germline ends. This CDR3 is built from 14 residues. The germline CDR1 and CDR2 sequences are SGHTA and FQGNSA.

This clonotype was picked up a small number of times. This rearrangement joins TRBV7-3 to TRBJ2-3; 7 positions match TRBD1. Germline V CDR1 and CDR2: SGHTA, FQGTGA. The CDR3 runs 15 residues. Unmatched junction bases numbered 5, after V lost 4 bases and J lost 1 base. The CDR3 sequence: CASSSPGTGTDTQYF. The DNA for the CDR3 is TGTGCCAGCAGCTCCCCCGGGACAGGCACAGATACGCAGTATTTT.